The 23 T cell receptor beta chains below were found in one sample sequenced in a study of T cells in narcolepsy. Here immunoSEQ multiplex PCR was the method, and the copy in TCRdb shows in-frame clones only, minus some. Of around 32,000 clones in the sample, more than 75% are singletons; the top ten hold over 0.95%. Sequenced material: CD45RA- memory CD4+ T cells from PBMCs. The receptors here all came from a human donor with narcolepsy.

This clone was counted only a few times. The chain uses TRBV4-3 and TRBJ2-7; 10 bases align to TRBD1. The CDR3 is made up of 18 amino acids. V gave up 0 bases and J gave up 4 bases; unmatched junction bases: 12. Germline V gene data show CDR1 as LGHNA and CDR2 as YSLEER. The CDR3 DNA sequence: TGCGCCAGCAGCCAAGAATCCCCCTCGACAGGGGGCAGGTACGAGCAGTACTTC. Translating it yields CASSQESPSTGGRYEQYF.

This chain uses TRBV11-2 with TRBJ2-5; D is possibly TRBD1 (5 bases). CDR1 is SGHAT and CDR2 is FQNNGV in the germline V gene. The CDR3 is 16 amino acids. The V and J ends lost 2 bases and 1 base respectively, with 14 bases between them. The chain's CDR3 is CASSLTPAGLQETQYF. The CDR3 nucleotides are TGTGCCAGCAGCTTAACCCCGGCAGGGCTCCAAGAGACCCAGTACTTC.

This sequence joins TRBV28 and TRBJ1-1; D is ambiguous. Germline CDR1 reads MDHEN; CDR2 reads SYDVKM. CDR3 length: 13 residues. Trimming removed 1 base from V and 4 bases from J, with 7 bases in between. This chain's CDR3 is CASSLLVVTEAFF. The CDR3, as DNA: TGTGCCAGCAGTTTATTGGTTGTCACTGAAGCTTTCTTT.

The chain joins TRBV6-6 to TRBJ2-5; 7 positions match TRBD2. Germline lookup yields CDR1 MNHNY and CDR2 SVGAGI (reference sequence). This CDR3 has 14 residues. V lost 1 base and J lost 4; bases outside the gene matches: 3. Here the CDR3 reads CASSYFLAAETQYF. The CDR3 nucleotides are TGTGCCAGCAGTTACTTTCTAGCGGCAGAGACCCAGTACTTC.

This chain connects TRBV14 to TRBJ2-5; D not resolved. Germline CDR1 is SGHDN and CDR2 is FVKESK. The CDR3 has 12 residues. V lost 0 bases to trimming and J lost 7 bases, with 6 bases between them. The DNA of the CDR3 is TGTGCCAGCAGCCAAGATTTTGCGACCCAGTACTTC. This sequence encodes CASSQDFATQYF.

J is TRBJ2-5 and V is TRBV6-5; TRBD2 agrees at 8 bases. The last part of the DNA fits TRBJ2-7 better; the J call may be wrong. The germline V gene encodes CDR1 MNHEY and CDR2 SVGAGI. The CDR3 is made up of 16 amino acids. This chain's CDR3 is CASSSLVAGSPTEQYF. In DNA, the CDR3 is TGTGCCAGCAGTTCCCTGGTAGCGGGATCCCCCACCGAGCAGTACTTC.

The rearrangement uses TRBV19 and TRBJ1-1; TRBD1 matches 9 bases. The CDR3 runs to 13 residues. Germline loops: CDR1 LNHDA, CDR2 SQIVND (reference sequence). V gave up 6 bases and J gave up 5 bases; unmatched junction bases: 4. DNA of the CDR3: TGTGCCAGTAGAACCGACAGGGGGACTGAAGCTTTCTTT. Amino acids: CASRTDRGTEAFF.

This clone has a single count. The CDR3 nucleotides read TGCGCCAGCAGCTTGGGAGGGAATCAACCTCGCCACGAGCAGTTCTTC. Protein sequence: CASSLGGNQPRHEQFF. The chain is built from TRBV5-1 and TRBJ2-1; the D gene is possibly TRBD2 (5 bases). V was shortened by 0 bases and J by 10 bases, with 20 bases between the two germline ends. The CDR3 is 16 amino acids. Germline-derived CDR1 and CDR2 are SGHRS and YFSETQ.

This clone has just a few counts. V usage is TRBV28 and J usage is TRBJ2-7, with 10 bases lining up with TRBD1. The germline V gene encodes CDR1 MDHEN and CDR2 SYDVKM. V lost 1 base and J lost 6; bases outside the gene matches: 6. The CDR3 loop spans 15 amino acids. CDR3: CASSLLGQGSLEQYF. CDR3 coding DNA: TGTGCCAGCAGTTTATTGGGACAGGGGTCGCTCGAGCAGTACTTC.

The chain joins TRBV5-1 to TRBJ2-5; D is possibly TRBD2 (6 bases). This CDR3 comprises 15 residues. Germline CDR1 reads SGHRS; CDR2 reads YFSETQ. Trimming left V 4 bases short and J 1 base short, with 14 bases between. CDR3 loop: CASSPQAGSQETQYF. In nucleotides, the CDR3 is TGCGCCAGCAGCCCTCAAGCGGGTTCCCAAGAGACCCAGTACTTC.

The rearrangement uses TRBV30 and TRBJ1-5, with D maybe TRBD1 (5 bases). The germline gives CDR1 GTSNPN, CDR2 SVGIG (reference sequence). Trimming took off 3 bases at V and 9 bases at J, with 18 bases between the two ends. The CDR3 has 14 amino acids. CDR3 bases: TGTGCCTGGAGCATCGGAGTCCCAGGGTCGCCCCAGCATTTT. This sequence encodes CAWSIGVPGSPQHF.

The rearrangement uses TRBV9 and TRBJ2-6; unclear D gene. The germline V and J ends were trimmed by 0 bases and 0 bases, with 10 bases remaining between them. This CDR3 is 17 amino acids long. CDR1 is SGDLS and CDR2 is YYNGEE in the germline V gene. CDR3 protein: CASSVGSVYSGANVLTF. CDR3 in DNA: TGTGCCAGCAGCGTAGGGTCTGTGTACTCTGGGGCCAACGTCCTGACTTTC.

J is TRBJ2-7 and V is TRBV5-1; 7 nucleotides agree with TRBD1. The V gene's germline CDR1 is SGHRS and CDR2 YFSETQ. J was trimmed by 5 bases and V by 7 bases; bases with no gene match: 9. The CDR3 runs to 13 residues. CDR3 nucleotides: TGCGCCAGCGCCAACACCGACAGGGACGAGCAGTACTTC. Amino acid sequence: CASANTDRDEQYF.

V gene TRBV6-6 combines with J gene TRBJ2-7; D possibly corresponds to TRBD1 (6 bases). Trimming left V 3 bases short and J 2 bases short, with 11 bases between. The germline CDR1 and CDR2 sequences are MNHNY and SVGAGI (reference sequence). This CDR3 is 14 amino acids long. In DNA, the CDR3 is TGTGCCAGCAGTTATGGGACAACGGCCTACGAGCAGTACTTC. Translated, it gives CASSYGTTAYEQYF.

CDR3 in amino acids: CASSESTGRAILNEQFF. In nucleotides, the CDR3 is TGTGCCAGCAGTGAAAGTACCGGGAGGGCCATTCTCAATGAGCAGTTCTTC. The V and J genes are TRBV2 and TRBJ2-1; 8 bases match TRBD2. Germline V gene sequence: CDR1 SNHLY, CDR2 FYNNEI. V lost 2 bases to trimming and J lost 6 bases; unmatched junction nucleotides: 12. This CDR3 has 17 amino acids.

This chain joins TRBV10-3 and TRBJ1-1, with TRBD1 matching 12 bases. The CDR3 covers 16 residues. Germline CDR1 and CDR2: ENHRY and SYGVKD. V shed 3 bases, J shed 2 bases, and the junction held 4 bases outside the gene matches. CDR3 coding DNA: TGTGCCATCAGTGATCCCGGGACAGGGGGCAACACTGAAGCTTTCTTT. This sequence encodes CAISDPGTGGNTEAFF.

This chain uses TRBV2 with TRBJ1-2, with no clear D. Germline lookup yields CDR1 SNHLY and CDR2 FYNNEI. This CDR3 has 12 residues. V was cut by 5 bases and J by 5 bases, with 9 bases left in between. The chain's CDR3 is CASSPNSYGYTF. Written as DNA, the CDR3 is TGTGCCAGCAGTCCTAACTCATATGGCTACACCTTC.

This sequence joins TRBV28 and TRBJ2-7; 8 nucleotides align to TRBD2. The CDR3 has 17 residues. Germline loops: CDR1 MDHEN, CDR2 SYDVKM. Unmatched junction bases numbered 18, after V lost 5 bases and J lost 6 bases. The DNA for the CDR3 is TGTGCCAGCAGTCCCCCTGAGGTTGAGCGGGGGCTTTTCGAGCAGTACTTC. Protein sequence: CASSPPEVERGLFEQYF.

This clone came up once. The chain links TRBV5-1 to TRBJ2-2, with 7 bases that match TRBD2. This CDR3 spans 15 amino acids. The trim removed 4 bases at V and 6 bases at J, leaving 9 bases unmatched. Germline-derived CDR1 and CDR2 are SGHRS and YFSETQ. CDR3 sequence reads: CASSAGLVSAGELFF. The CDR3 DNA is TGCGCCAGCAGCGCCGGACTAGTATCAGCCGGGGAGCTGTTTTTT.

The CDR3 here is CASSTGTEIMEQFF. The CDR3 DNA reads TGTGCCAGTAGTACCGGGACAGAAATAATGGAGCAGTTCTTC. The chain couples TRBV19 to TRBJ2-1, with TRBD1 matching over 7 bases. CDR1 is LNHDA, CDR2 SQIVND, per germline (reference sequence). This CDR3 is 14 amino acids long. V was clipped by 4 bases and J by 10 bases; unmatched bases: 10.

The V call is TRBV4-1, the J call TRBJ2-5; 7 nucleotides align to TRBD2. The CDR3 runs 15 residues. The V gene's germline CDR1 is MGHRA and CDR2 YSYEKL. The V segment lost 1 base and the J segment 3 bases; nucleotides outside the gene matches: 5. The CDR3 loop is CASSQGAGLKETQYF. DNA of the CDR3: TGCGCCAGCAGCCAAGGAGCGGGATTAAAAGAGACCCAGTACTTC.

The CDR3 DNA reads as TGTGCCAGCAGCCAATCTAGGGGTGGCAATGAGCAGTTCTTC. Encoded protein: CASSQSRGGNEQFF. The chain combines TRBV16 with TRBJ2-1; tentative D call: TRBD1 (5 bases). Germline values: CDR1 KGHSY, CDR2 FQNENV. V lost 0 bases and J lost 6, with 9 bases in between. This CDR3 is built from 14 residues.

The chain couples TRBV11-2 to TRBJ2-7, with TRBD1 identical over 8 bases. The CDR3 runs to 18 residues. V lost 1 base, J lost 1 base, and 12 bases stayed unmatched. Germline V CDR1 and CDR2: SGHAT, FQNNGV. CDR3: CASSLAPFSRTGSYEQYF. The CDR3 DNA reads TGTGCCAGCAGCTTAGCCCCCTTCTCACGGACAGGGTCCTACGAGCAGTACTTC.